Each of the 29 T cell receptor beta chains below was sequenced from the same sample in a study of technical replicates of blood from a few donors. TCRdb's table, derived via immunoSEQ multiplex PCR, lists solely in-frame clones and lacks some. The repertoire holds 60,000 to 85,000 clones, with around 96% as singletons. Sequenced input: T cells isolated from PBMCs. Receptor source: a human donor in good health.

The DNA for the CDR3 is TGTGCCAGCGGAGCGGGAGGGCCAGGAGATACGCAGTATTTT. Amino acids: CASGAGGPGDTQYF. The V gene is TRBV2, the J gene TRBJ2-3, with 10 positions matching TRBD2. The length of the CDR3 is 14 residues. Germline V gene data show CDR1 as SNHLY and CDR2 as FYNNEI. V dropped 8 bases and J dropped 5; count of bases not matched to a gene: 7.

In this sample, this clone turned up once. V gene TRBV5-4 combines with J gene TRBJ1-1; tentative D call: TRBD1 (6 bases). From germline, CDR1 is SGHNT and CDR2 YYREEE (reference sequence). V lost 2 bases, J lost 4 bases, and 9 bases lay in between. The CDR3 totals 13 residues. The DNA for the CDR3 is TGTGCCAGCAGCTTCCTAGGGGGCACTGAAGCTTTCTTT. The encoded protein is CASSFLGGTEAFF.

This chain links TRBV7-9 with TRBJ1-3; no reliable D call. V dropped 5 bases and J dropped 1 base, with 9 bases sitting between them. Germline lookup yields CDR1 SEHNR and CDR2 FQNEAQ (reference sequence). The CDR3 loop spans 14 amino acids. CDR3 nucleotide sequence: TGTGCCAGCAGCCTAGTACAGTCTGGAAACACCATATATTTT. Residues: CASSLVQSGNTIYF. Full variable domain (rest looked up from reference TRBV7-9 and TRBJ1-3): DTGVSQNPRHKITKRGQNVTFRCDPISEHNRLYWYRQTLGQGPEFLTYFQNEAQLEKSRLLSDRFSAERPKGSFSTLEIQRTEQGDSAMYLCASSLVQSGNTIYFGEGSWLTVV.

This rearrangement joins TRBV7-9 to TRBJ2-7, with TRBD1 as a possible D gene (5 bases). The CDR3 is 12 residues long. From germline, CDR1 is SEHNR and CDR2 FQNEAQ (reference sequence). V was shortened by 5 bases and J by 4 bases, with 9 bases between the two germline ends. This CDR3 reads CASSGGAYEQYF. The CDR3 DNA is TGTGCCAGCAGCGGTGGGGCATACGAGCAGTACTTC.

The rearrangement uses TRBV9 and TRBJ2-7; 15 nucleotides match TRBD2. This CDR3 is built from 17 residues. CDR1 is SGDLS and CDR2 is YYNGEE in the germline V gene. The V segment lost 4 bases and the J segment 3 bases; nucleotides outside the gene matches: 8. The CDR3 DNA follows: TGTGCCAGCAGCAAAGGACTAGCGGGAGGGGGGATCTACGAGCAGTACTTC. Residues: CASSKGLAGGGIYEQYF.

This chain connects TRBV6-6 to TRBJ1-4; 11 bases align to TRBD1. CDR1 is MNHNY and CDR2 is SVGAGI in the germline V gene (reference sequence). The CDR3 sequence is 14 residues long. The J segment lost 6 bases and the V segment lost 7 bases, leaving 4 bases of the junction unmatched. The CDR3 DNA follows: TGTGCCAGCACTAGGGACAGGGGGTATGAAAAACTGTTTTTT. It yields the protein CASTRDRGYEKLFF.

This chain links TRBV7-6 with TRBJ2-5; D ambiguous. CDR1 and CDR2 from the germline V gene are SGHVS and FNYEAQ. V lost 4 bases, J lost 4 bases, and 10 bases lay in between. This CDR3 comprises 13 residues. The CDR3 nucleotides are TGTGCCAGCAGCTCAATTTCGGGAGAGACCCAGTACTTC. The encoded protein is CASSSISGETQYF.

The rearrangement uses TRBV9 and TRBJ2-7; 7 bases agree with TRBD1. Losses at the gene ends were 7 bases for V and 2 bases for J; bases not matched to a gene: 9. CDR1 is SGDLS and CDR2 is YYNGEE in the germline V gene. This CDR3 spans 14 amino acids. CDR3 in amino acids: CASSFGQATYEQYF. Written as DNA, the CDR3 is TGTGCCAGCTCTTTCGGACAGGCTACCTACGAGCAGTACTTC.

This clone has only a few counts. The chain recombines TRBV19 with TRBJ2-1; 15 positions match TRBD2. In germline, CDR1 is LNHDA, CDR2 SQIVND (reference sequence). Unmatched junction bases numbered 9, after V lost 3 bases and J lost 9 bases. This CDR3 is 17 amino acids long. In DNA, the CDR3 is TGTGCCAGTAGTATTCGGACTAGCGGGAGGGCCGGAAGTGAGCAGTTCTTC. Protein product: CASSIRTSGRAGSEQFF.

The chain links TRBV15 to TRBJ2-2; maybe TRBD1 (6 bases). The germline V gene encodes CDR1 LNHNV and CDR2 YYDKDF (reference sequence). The CDR3 is made up of 17 amino acids. The V end lost 6 bases, the J end lost 0 bases, and 17 bases lay between the germline ends. The CDR3 coding sequence is TGTGCCACCAGAGGGGTTGAGGGACAAACGAACACCGGGGAGCTGTTTTTT. Translated: CATRGVEGQTNTGELFF.

This chain joins TRBV2 and TRBJ2-3; D gene uncertain. The V gene lost 7 bases and the J gene lost 4 bases, with 9 bases spanning the gap. The germline V gene has CDR1 SNHLY and CDR2 FYNNEI. The CDR3 runs to 12 residues. Here the CDR3 reads CASMRLSDTQYF. In nucleotides, the CDR3 is TGTGCCAGCATGCGGCTATCAGATACGCAGTATTTT.

The chain combines TRBV6-5 with TRBJ1-2, with 10 bases fitting TRBD1. This CDR3 is built from 15 residues. The germline CDR1 and CDR2 sequences are MNHEY and SVGAGI. V dropped 5 bases and J dropped 7; count of bases not matched to a gene: 10. CDR3 in amino acids: CASSPEPGQGPGYTF. As DNA, the CDR3 is TGTGCCAGCAGTCCAGAACCGGGACAGGGGCCTGGCTACACCTTC.

This sequence joins TRBV29-1 and TRBJ2-2; tentative D call: TRBD2 (5 bases). The CDR3 consists of 14 residues. Trimming stripped 5 bases from V and 2 bases from J, with 12 bases between. Germline V gene data show CDR1 as SQVTM and CDR2 as ANQGSEA. The CDR3 DNA reads as TGCAGCGTTCGATCAGAGGGTAACACCGGGGAGCTGTTTTTT. Translating gives CSVRSEGNTGELFF.

V and J are TRBV5-1 and TRBJ2-5; possibly TRBD1 for D (7 bases). This CDR3 is 14 amino acids long. Germline CDR1 is SGHRS and CDR2 is YFSETQ. V was clipped by 7 bases and J by 5 bases, with 18 bases between them. CDR3 in DNA: TGCGCCAGCCTGCGGGACAGAGGTTTCGAGACCCAGTACTTC. Residues: CASLRDRGFETQYF.

This chain connects TRBV9 to TRBJ2-7, with D possibly being TRBD2 (5 bases). The CDR3 extends over 12 amino acids. Germline CDR1 SGDLS, CDR2 YYNGEE. V was cut by 4 bases and J by 4 bases, with 9 bases left in between. Here the CDR3 DNA reads TGTGCCAGCAGCCGCCCGGGGTACGAGCAGTACTTC. Translation: CASSRPGYEQYF.

The rearrangement joins TRBV7-3 to TRBJ2-6, with a weak D call TRBD2 (6 bases). The CDR3 has 20 amino acids. V lost 4 bases and J 1 base, leaving 23 bases between the germline ends. CDR1 is SGHTA, CDR2 FQGTGA, per germline. The CDR3, as DNA: TGTGCCAGCAGCTACTCTCCCCTCGGCGGGATGAGGTCTGGGGCCAACGTCCTGACTTTC. Protein sequence: CASSYSPLGGMRSGANVLTF. The variable domain in full, with the rest retrieved from reference TRBV7-3 and TRBJ2-6, is GAGVSQTPSNKVTEKGKYVELRCDPISGHTALYWYRQSLGQGPEFLIYFQGTGAADDSGLPNDRFFAVRPEGSVSTLKIQRTERGDSAVYLCASSYSPLGGMRSGANVLTFGAGSRLTVL.

The rearrangement joins TRBV29-1 to TRBJ2-1; the match to TRBD2 covers 12 bases. The CDR3 is 15 amino acids. The V gene end was trimmed by 2 bases and the J gene end by 7 bases; junction bases not matched to a gene: 6. Germline CDR1 reads SQVTM; CDR2 reads ANQGSEA. This CDR3 is CSVELAGGPWNEQFF. As DNA, the CDR3 is TGCAGCGTTGAACTAGCGGGAGGGCCATGGAATGAGCAGTTCTTC.

The chain joins TRBV14 to TRBJ2-7; 9 nucleotides agree with TRBD1. V lost 3 bases and J lost 7; bases outside the gene matches: 10. Germline V gene data show CDR1 as SGHDN and CDR2 as FVKESK. The CDR3 is 15 residues long. The CDR3 nucleotides are TGTGCCAGCAGCCAGACACAGGGGGCATCGTGGGAGCAGTACTTC. Translated, it gives CASSQTQGASWEQYF.

The genes are TRBV9 and TRBJ2-7, with D possibly being TRBD1 (5 bases). Germline CDR1 is SGDLS and CDR2 is YYNGEE. V gave up 4 bases and J gave up 5 bases, with 10 bases separating them. The CDR3 has 12 residues. Here the CDR3 DNA reads TGTGCCAGCAGCCCAGGGTTGCACGAGCAGTACTTC. Its protein is CASSPGLHEQYF.

This chain links TRBV5-1 with TRBJ1-4, with D unresolved. The CDR3 length is 14 residues. Trimming took 0 bases from V and 4 from J, leaving 7 bases between them. CDR1 SGHRS and CDR2 YFSETQ come from the germline V gene. The CDR3 sequence is CASSLDSYNEKLFF. The CDR3 DNA is TGCGCCAGCAGCTTGGACAGCTATAATGAAAAACTGTTTTTT.

The rearrangement uses TRBV4-2 and TRBJ2-5, with 8 bases fitting TRBD2. The J segment lost 5 bases and the V segment lost 0 bases, leaving 5 bases of the junction unmatched. This CDR3 region has 15 residues. Germline CDR1 reads LGHNA; CDR2 reads YNFKEQ. The CDR3 DNA reads as TGTGCCAGCAGCCAAGACCTACGGGGGGGGGAGACCCAGTACTTC. Translating gives CASSQDLRGGETQYF.

V gene TRBV19 combines with J gene TRBJ2-1, with unresolved D. V shed 7 bases and J shed 0 bases, with 7 bases lying between them. Germline CDR1 reads LNHDA; CDR2 reads SQIVND (reference sequence). CDR3 length: 13 residues. As DNA, the CDR3 is TGTGCCAGTAAGTGGCTCTCCTACAATGAGCAGTTCTTC. It is translated as CASKWLSYNEQFF.

The V gene is TRBV6-5, the J gene TRBJ2-7; the match to TRBD1 covers 7 bases. Germline trimming cut 0 bases from V and 3 bases from J; bases unmatched to any gene: 2. This CDR3 is built from 14 residues. The germline V gene encodes CDR1 MNHEY and CDR2 SVGAGI. CDR3 DNA sequence: TGTGCCAGCAGTTACTCGGGGGACAGCTACGAGCAGTACTTC. This translates into CASSYSGDSYEQYF.

This clone has just a few counts. This chain links TRBV18 with TRBJ2-7; TRBD1 matches at 11 bases. Germline CDR1 is KGHSH and CDR2 is LQKENI. CDR3 size: 13 residues. With V trimmed by 3 bases and J by 5 bases, 0 bases remained unmatched. In DNA form, the CDR3 reads TGTGCCAGCTCACCGGGACAGGGGGACGAGCAGTACTTC. Its translation: CASSPGQGDEQYF.

The chain has TRBV28 and TRBJ2-7; D remains unclear. Germline V gene sequence: CDR1 MDHEN, CDR2 SYDVKM. This CDR3 spans 11 amino acids. Trimming removed 8 bases from V and 0 bases from J, with 5 bases in between. CDR3 amino acids: CASVSSYEQYF. For the CDR3, the DNA is TGTGCCAGCGTGAGCTCCTACGAGCAGTACTTC.

The rearrangement links TRBV7-2 to TRBJ2-7; 9 bases fit TRBD1. The CDR3 totals 14 residues. Germline CDR1 and CDR2: SGHTA and FQGNSA. J was trimmed by 6 bases and V by 5 bases; bases with no gene match: 8. As DNA, the CDR3 is TGTGCCAGCAGCCCGGACAGGGGCCTGGTCGAGCAGTACTTC. As protein: CASSPDRGLVEQYF.

This chain joins TRBV10-3 and TRBJ2-1; 14 nucleotides agree with TRBD2. With V trimmed by 4 bases and J by 10 bases, 6 bases remained unmatched. The CDR3 sequence is 15 residues long. CDR1 and CDR2 from the germline V gene are ENHRY and SYGVKD. The chain's CDR3 is CAISGGTSGSVEQFF. DNA of the CDR3: TGTGCCATCAGTGGCGGGACTAGCGGGAGTGTAGAGCAGTTCTTC.

This chain uses TRBV25-1 with TRBJ1-2, with D tentatively TRBD1 (6 bases). The CDR3 has 14 amino acids. Germline loops: CDR1 MGHDK, CDR2 SYGVNS. V dropped 0 bases and J dropped 3 bases, with 8 bases sitting between them. CDR3 region: CASSEYPGDYGYTF. For the CDR3, the DNA is TGTGCCAGCAGTGAATACCCAGGGGACTATGGCTACACCTTC.

V and J are TRBV5-1 and TRBJ2-3; a weak D match, TRBD1 (5 bases). Germline V gives CDR1 SGHRS, CDR2 YFSETQ. Trimming took 2 bases from V and 0 from J, leaving 7 bases between them. The CDR3 contains 14 residues. As DNA, the CDR3 is TGCGCCAGCAGCTTCGACAGAAGCACAGATACGCAGTATTTT. Protein product: CASSFDRSTDTQYF.